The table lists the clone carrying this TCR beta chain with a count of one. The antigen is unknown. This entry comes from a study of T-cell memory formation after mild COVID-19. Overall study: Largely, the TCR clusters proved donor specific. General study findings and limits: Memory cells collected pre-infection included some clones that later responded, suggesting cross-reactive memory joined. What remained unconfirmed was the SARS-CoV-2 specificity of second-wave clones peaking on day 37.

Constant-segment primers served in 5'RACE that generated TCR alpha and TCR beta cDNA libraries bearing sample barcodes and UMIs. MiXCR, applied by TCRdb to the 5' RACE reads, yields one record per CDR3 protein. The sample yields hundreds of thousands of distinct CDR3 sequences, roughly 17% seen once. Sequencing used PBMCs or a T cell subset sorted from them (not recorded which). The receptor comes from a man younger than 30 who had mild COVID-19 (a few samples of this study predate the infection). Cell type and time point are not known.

The CDR3 loop reads CASRHKEQYF. The CDR3 bases are TGCGCCAGTCGCCATAAGGAGCAGTACTTC. This chain uses TRBV10-2 with TRBJ2-7; unclear D gene. The germline V gene has CDR1 WSHSY and CDR2 SAAADI. The CDR3 loop spans 10 amino acids. The V and J ends lost 9 bases and 7 bases respectively, with 10 bases between them.